This is a list of T cell receptor beta chains from one sample in a study of blood T cells in healthy people across ages. TCRdb reprocessed the 5' RACE reads via MiXCR and lists one record per CDR3 protein. The sample carries 1.5 million to 2 million distinct CDR3 sequences, approximately 50% recorded once. The specimen sequenced was blood. All receptors derive from a woman between 40 and 55 years old in good health. CDR3s include the opening cysteine and the closing phenylalanine or tryptophan. The order of the fields is V gene, clone size, J gene, D gene, CDR3 DNA, CDR3 protein. The D gene is left open where the match is weak. Some rows have no size entry. The others give once, few or many, or a class for an expanded clone.

V: TRBV5-1
size: NA
J: TRBJ2-1
D: TRBD1
DNA: TGCGCCAGCAGCTTTTTTGGACAGGTCAGCTCCTACAATGAGCAGTTCTTC
CDR3: CASSFFGQVSSYNEQFF

V: TRBV27
size: NA
J: TRBJ1-2
D: NA
DNA: TGTGCCAGCAGTTTACAACAGGGCCCTAACTATGGCTACACCTTC
CDR3: CASSLQQGPNYGYTF

V: TRBV7-2
size: NA
J: TRBJ2-1
D: TRBD2
DNA: TGTGCCAGCAGCTTACCCGGGACTAGCCTTGAGCAGTTCTTC
CDR3: CASSLPGTSLEQFF

V: TRBV20-1
size: few
J: TRBJ2-5
D: NA
DNA: TGCAGTGCTAGGGACAGATCCCAAGAGACCCAGTACTTC
CDR3: CSARDRSQETQYF

V: TRBV27
size: NA
J: TRBJ1-6
D: TRBD1
DNA: TGTGCCAGCAGTTTATTGGATGGGACAGACAATAATTCACCCCTCCACTTT
CDR3: CASSLLDGTDNNSPLHF

V: TRBV3-1
size: few
J: TRBJ2-7
D: NA
DNA: TGTGCCAGCAGCCAGAGCCCGGGTTTCGAGCAGTACTTC
CDR3: CASSQSPGFEQYF

V: TRBV5-6
size: NA
J: TRBJ2-6
D: TRBD2
DNA: TGTGCCAGCAGCTTGGGGGTCGGGAGGCTCGGGGCCAACGTCCTGACTTTC
CDR3: CASSLGVGRLGANVLTF

V: TRBV27
size: NA
J: TRBJ2-3
D: TRBD2
DNA: TGTGCCAGCAGTTTTTATGGGCGGGGGGACACAGATACGCAGTATTTT
CDR3: CASSFYGRGDTDTQYF

V: TRBV9
size: NA
J: TRBJ2-4
D: NA
DNA: TGTGCCAGCAGCGGAACCGGGACCACGGAAGACATTCAGTACTTC
CDR3: CASSGTGTTEDIQYF

V: TRBV6-2/TRBV6-3
size: once
J: TRBJ2-3
D: NA
DNA: TGTGCCAGCAGTTACTCGTACAGCACAGATACGCAGTATTTT
CDR3: CASSYSYSTDTQYF

V: TRBV7-2
size: NA
J: TRBJ1-4
D: NA
DNA: TGTGCCAGCAGCTTAGCGAGTCAGGGTTATGAAAAACTGTTTTTT
CDR3: CASSLASQGYEKLFF

V: TRBV28
size: NA
J: TRBJ1-1
D: NA
DNA: TGTGCCAGCAGTTTATCGGATTTGGGAGAAGCTTTCTTT
CDR3: CASSLSDLGEAFF

V: TRBV12-3/TRBV12-4
size: NA
J: TRBJ2-1
D: TRBD2
DNA: TGTGCCGGCAGTTTAGCGCTAAGCGGGGGATACAATGAGCAGTTCTTC
CDR3: CAGSLALSGGYNEQFF

V: TRBV29-1
size: NA
J: TRBJ1-1
D: NA
DNA: TGCAGCGTTGATGGAGGTGGGACTGAAGCTTTCTTT
CDR3: CSVDGGGTEAFF

V: TRBV12-3/TRBV12-4
size: few
J: TRBJ1-6
D: NA
DNA: TGTGCCAGCAGCCCACAGGGAGGGAATTCACCCCTCCACTTT
CDR3: CASSPQGGNSPLHF

V: TRBV20-1
size: NA
J: TRBJ2-5
D: TRBD1
DNA: TGCAGTGCTTACAGGGGTGCCCAAGAGACCCAGTACTTC
CDR3: CSAYRGAQETQYF

V: TRBV6-1
size: NA
J: TRBJ2-1
D: NA
DNA: TGTGCCAGCAGTGAAGGGGACACCCGGAGTGAGCAGTTCTTC
CDR3: CASSEGDTRSEQFF

V: TRBV7-9
size: NA
J: TRBJ2-1
D: NA
DNA: TGTGCCAGCAGCTTTTTAGGGCTGAGATACAATGAGCAGTTCTTC
CDR3: CASSFLGLRYNEQFF

V: TRBV6-2/TRBV6-3
size: once
J: TRBJ2-3
D: NA
DNA: TGTGCCAGCAGTGATCGACTGGGTCAAACGCAGTATTTT
CDR3: CASSDRLGQTQYF

V: TRBV6-5
size: NA
J: TRBJ2-1
D: NA
DNA: TGTGCCAGCAGTTACTCCAGCGGACCAAACCTAGATGAGCAGTTCTTC
CDR3: CASSYSSGPNLDEQFF

V: TRBV20-1
size: NA
J: TRBJ1-1
D: NA
DNA: TGCAGTGCTAGGACAGTAACGATTGGAACTGAAGCTTTCTTT
CDR3: CSARTVTIGTEAFF

V: TRBV2
size: NA
J: TRBJ2-3
D: TRBD2
DNA: TGTGCCAGCACCGGGACTAGCGGGGTGGCAGATACGCAGTATTTT
CDR3: CASTGTSGVADTQYF

V: TRBV18
size: once
J: TRBJ1-1
D: NA
DNA: TGTGCCAGCTCACCAGGGTCGGACACTGAAGCTTTCTTT
CDR3: CASSPGSDTEAFF

V: TRBV19
size: NA
J: TRBJ1-4
D: NA
DNA: TGTGCCGCCCGGGACGGGGGGGATGAAAAACTGTTTTTT
CDR3: CAARDGGDEKLFF

V: TRBV4-1
size: once
J: TRBJ2-3
D: TRBD2
DNA: TGCGCCAGCAGCCAAGATATAGCGGGGGGCCCAGATACGCAGTATTTT
CDR3: CASSQDIAGGPDTQYF

V: TRBV6-2/TRBV6-3
size: once
J: TRBJ2-5
D: TRBD2
DNA: TGTGCCAGCACCATCCCGGGGGGGGCGAATGAGCAGTACTTC
CDR3: CASTIPGGANEQYF

V: TRBV6-1
size: NA
J: TRBJ2-5
D: TRBD1
DNA: TGTGCCAGCAGTGCCGGGACAGGGACGCAGACCCAGTACTTC
CDR3: CASSAGTGTQTQYF

V: TRBV7-2
size: NA
J: TRBJ2-1
D: NA
DNA: TGTGCCAGCAGCTTATTCACTCGTGAAAGCTCCTACAATGAGCAGTTCTTC
CDR3: CASSLFTRESSYNEQFF

V: TRBV9
size: NA
J: TRBJ2-1
D: TRBD1
DNA: TGTGCCAGCAGCGCCCGGACAGGGGGCAACAATGAGCAGTTCTTC
CDR3: CASSARTGGNNEQFF

V: TRBV2
size: NA
J: TRBJ2-7
D: NA
DNA: TGTGCCAGCAGTGAAAGAACGGTGGGGTACTTC
CDR3: CASSERTVGYF

V: TRBV7-6
size: NA
J: TRBJ2-5
D: TRBD2
DNA: TGTGCCAGCAGCTTAGCGAGGTGGGCTAGCGGGGCGTTAAAAGAGACCCAGTACTTC
CDR3: CASSLARWASGALKETQYF

V: TRBV5-1
size: NA
J: TRBJ1-1
D: NA
DNA: TGCGCCAGCAGCTTGGGGGACGGTGTGTCTTTCTTT
CDR3: CASSLGDGVSFF

V: TRBV15
size: NA
J: TRBJ2-7
D: TRBD2
DNA: TGTGCCACCAGCTCTCCTCGGGGGGATGAGCAGTACTTC
CDR3: CATSSPRGDEQYF

V: TRBV29-1
size: NA
J: TRBJ2-3
D: TRBD1
DNA: TGCAGCGTTCGACAGGGGGCCCTCACAGATACGCAGTATTTT
CDR3: CSVRQGALTDTQYF

V: TRBV11-1
size: NA
J: TRBJ1-2
D: TRBD1
DNA: TGTGCCAGCAGCTCTAGGACAGGGGGCTTCTATGGCTACACCTTC
CDR3: CASSSRTGGFYGYTF

V: TRBV6-1
size: NA
J: TRBJ2-3
D: TRBD2
DNA: TGTGCCAGCAGTCGGACTAGCTGGGTGGATACGCAGTATTTT
CDR3: CASSRTSWVDTQYF

V: TRBV11-1
size: NA
J: TRBJ2-7
D: NA
DNA: TGTGCCAGCAGCCGAAGCAGACCCGCGGATTCCTACGAGCAGTACTTC
CDR3: CASSRSRPADSYEQYF

V: TRBV7-2
size: NA
J: TRBJ2-5
D: TRBD2
DNA: TGTGCCAGCAGCTTAGACTGGACTAGGCAAGAGACCCAGTACTTC
CDR3: CASSLDWTRQETQYF